Listed here are 18 T cell receptor beta chains from one sample, sequenced in a study of cytomegalovirus exposure and HLA in healthy donors. This PCR relied on a set of 60 Vbeta primers and 13 Jbeta primers. TCRdb's copy holds only in-frame clones and misses some; the assay was immunoSEQ multiplex PCR. Seen here are 150,000 or so clones, just over 75% observed once, and the top ten hold less than 2%. Sequencing was performed on PBMCs. These receptors came from a man in his forties in good health and CMV-seronegative.

The chain carries TRBV7-9 and TRBJ2-5; 7 positions agree with TRBD2. The CDR3 length is 15 residues. Germline CDR1 is SEHNR and CDR2 is FQNEAQ (reference sequence). The J segment lost 3 bases and the V segment lost 4 bases, leaving 8 bases of the junction unmatched. The CDR3 protein is CASSSGRGEKETQYF. CDR3 DNA sequence: TGTGCCAGCAGCTCAGGACGGGGGGAAAAAGAGACCCAGTACTTC.

The genes are TRBV6-1 and TRBJ1-2; TRBD1 might be the D (5 bases). Germline V lookup: CDR1 MNHNS, CDR2 SASEGT. V dropped 2 bases and J dropped 10 bases, with 14 bases sitting between them. The CDR3 length is 13 residues. The DNA of the CDR3 is TGTGCCAGCAGTGAACACCGGGGGAGGAACTACACCTTC. This encodes CASSEHRGRNYTF.

This clone occurred once. The chain links TRBV5-6 to TRBJ2-3; D possibly corresponds to TRBD2 (6 bases). Trimming left V 0 bases short and J 6 bases short, with 14 bases between. From germline, CDR1 is SGHDT and CDR2 YYEEEE. The CDR3 contains 15 residues. CDR3 bases: TGTGCCAGCAGCTTGGTGGGCGGGAATATCGATACGCAGTATTTT. It codes for CASSLVGGNIDTQYF.

V is TRBV2 and J is TRBJ2-3; D is unresolved. The CDR3 runs to 14 residues. Looked up from germline, CDR1 is SNHLY and CDR2 is FYNNEI. Trimming left V 6 bases short and J 0 bases short, with 10 bases between. The CDR3 DNA is TGTGCCAGCAGCCCCCGGTCCAGCACAGATACGCAGTATTTT. The encoded protein is CASSPRSSTDTQYF.

The V and J genes are TRBV7-3 and TRBJ2-1; 7 bases are shared with TRBD1. Germline V CDR1 and CDR2: SGHTA, FQGTGA. Unmatched junction bases numbered 8, after V lost 6 bases and J lost 3 bases. This CDR3 has 15 amino acids. The CDR3 loop reads CASSLTGFLYNEQFF. The DNA of the CDR3 is TGTGCCAGCAGTTTGACAGGGTTTCTCTACAATGAGCAGTTCTTC.

This sequence joins TRBV7-9 and TRBJ1-1, with TRBD1 identical over 8 bases. The ends lost 6 bases at V and 4 bases at J; junction bases unmatched: 4. Germline CDR1 is SEHNR and CDR2 is FQNEAQ (reference sequence). CDR3 size: 13 residues. As DNA, the CDR3 is TGTGCCAGCAGTCTGGGACAGGCCACTGAAGCTTTCTTT. Protein sequence: CASSLGQATEAFF.

The chain employs TRBV7-2 and TRBJ2-1; TRBD2 agrees at 9 bases. Germline V CDR1 and CDR2: SGHTA, FQGNSA. V trimming: 7 bases; J trimming: 2 bases; junction bases outside the gene matches: 3. This CDR3 region has 14 residues. CDR3 residues: CASMREGTYNEQFF. CDR3 DNA sequence: TGTGCCAGCATGCGGGAGGGAACCTACAATGAGCAGTTCTTC.

This clone was counted only a few times. The chain joins TRBV7-6 to TRBJ2-1; 9 nucleotides align to TRBD2. Germline V gene data show CDR1 as SGHVS and CDR2 as FNYEAQ. V lost 3 bases to trimming and J lost 4 bases; unmatched junction nucleotides: 10. The CDR3 is 17 amino acids. CDR3 loop: CASSFLPSGNGYNEQFF. CDR3 nucleotides: TGTGCCAGCAGCTTTCTACCTAGCGGGAATGGTTACAATGAGCAGTTCTTC.

CDR3 bases: TGCGCCAGCAGCCCGGATAGGGGACTTTTGGGCAATGAGCAGTTCTTC. Translated, it gives CASSPDRGLLGNEQFF. The chain uses TRBV5-1 and TRBJ2-1; TRBD2 might be the D (6 bases). Per germline, CDR1 SGHRS and CDR2 YFSETQ. Trimming stripped 4 bases from V and 6 bases from J, with 20 bases between. The CDR3 length is 16 residues.

This chain uses TRBV7-3 with TRBJ2-1, with 9 bases that match TRBD2. The CDR3 runs 17 residues. Losses at the gene ends were 5 bases for V and 6 bases for J; bases not matched to a gene: 14. Germline assignment: CDR1 SGHTA and CDR2 FQGTGA. The CDR3 sequence: CASSPQAGLASGNEQFF. The DNA of the CDR3 is TGTGCCAGCAGCCCACAGGCGGGACTAGCCTCAGGCAATGAGCAGTTCTTC.

V gene TRBV18 combines with J gene TRBJ1-2; weak D call: TRBD1 (6 bases). Germline-derived CDR1 and CDR2 are KGHSH and LQKENI. The CDR3 totals 13 residues. V gave up 3 bases and J gave up 1 base, with 6 bases separating them. The CDR3 sequence: CASSPDSNYGYTF. The CDR3 DNA follows: TGTGCCAGCTCACCGGACAGTAACTATGGCTACACCTTC. Combining the CDR3 with reference TRBV18 and TRBJ1-2 gives the whole variable domain NAGVMQNPRHLVRRRGQEARLRCSPMKGHSHVYWYRQLPEEGLKFMVYLQKENIIDESGMPKERFSAEFPKEGPSILRIQQVVRGDSAAYFCASSPDSNYGYTFGSGTRLTVV.

The sample holds a few counts of this clone. The V call is TRBV6-5, the J call TRBJ2-7; TRBD1 might be the D (5 bases). V lost 0 bases and J 4 bases, leaving 13 bases between the germline ends. The CDR3 loop spans 15 amino acids. Germline assignment: CDR1 MNHEY and CDR2 SVGAGI. The CDR3 sequence is CASSYSGQGVYEQYV. CDR3 sequence (DNA): TGTGCCAGCAGTTACTCGGGGCAGGGTGTTTACGAGCAGTACGTC.

In nucleotides, the CDR3 is TGTGCCAGCACCCCCCAGGGGGCCGGTGAAGCTTTCTTT. Its protein product is CASTPQGAGEAFF. V usage is TRBV11-2 and J usage is TRBJ1-1; 8 bases fit TRBD1. V lost 7 bases and J lost 7; bases outside the gene matches: 8. The germline gives CDR1 SGHAT, CDR2 FQNNGV. The length of the CDR3 is 13 residues.

CDR3 in DNA: TGTGCCAGCAGCTTATCGCGCGACAGAGCTGAAGCTTTCTTT. This encodes CASSLSRDRAEAFF. This chain uses TRBV7-9 with TRBJ1-1; D may be TRBD1 (5 bases). The CDR3 covers 14 residues. The germline CDR1 and CDR2 sequences are SEHNR and FQNEAQ (reference sequence). V shed 2 bases and J shed 6 bases, with 13 bases lying between them. The variable domain in full, with the rest retrieved from reference TRBV7-9 and TRBJ1-1, is DTGVSQNPRHKITKRGQNVTFRCDPISEHNRLYWYRQTLGQGPEFLTYFQNEAQLEKSRLLSDRFSAERPKGSFSTLEIQRTEQGDSAMYLCASSLSRDRAEAFFGQGTRLTVV.

The rearrangement links TRBV30 to TRBJ2-4; TRBD2 matches at 7 bases. Germline V gives CDR1 GTSNPN, CDR2 SVGIG (reference sequence). V shed 3 bases and J 0 bases; nucleotides not matched to a gene: 8. CDR3 length equals 16 residues. CDR3 bases: TGTGCCTGGAGAGGAGGACTAGGAATAGCCAAAAACATTCAGTACTTC. It specifies CAWRGGLGIAKNIQYF.

The rearrangement links TRBV28 to TRBJ2-7; 7 nucleotides agree with TRBD1. Trimming cost V 7 bases and J 6 bases; bases outside gene matches: 6. There are 12 residues in the CDR3. Germline loops: CDR1 MDHEN, CDR2 SYDVKM. Here the CDR3 reads CASTYRGGEQYF. CDR3 sequence (DNA): TGTGCCAGCACTTACAGGGGTGGCGAGCAGTACTTC.

This chain uses TRBV5-5 with TRBJ1-2, with D perhaps matching TRBD1 (5 bases). Between the trimmed V and J ends, which lost 0 bases and 6 bases, there was a span of 12 bases. There are 14 residues in the CDR3. Germline assignment: CDR1 SGHKS and CDR2 YYEKEE (reference sequence). The CDR3 here is CASSLAGGGDGYTF. In DNA, the CDR3 is TGTGCCAGCAGCTTGGCTGGGGGAGGCGATGGCTACACCTTC.

V gene TRBV5-1 combines with J gene TRBJ2-5; 7 bases match TRBD1. Germline V gene lookup returns CDR1 SGHRS and CDR2 YFSETQ. J was trimmed by 4 bases and V by 4 bases; bases with no gene match: 10. The CDR3 runs to 15 residues. The CDR3: CASSPQQGLAETQYF. The CDR3 nucleotides read TGCGCCAGCAGCCCTCAACAGGGGTTAGCAGAGACCCAGTACTTC.